This T cell receptor (beta chain) was found in a study of T-cell reconstitution after alpha-beta-depleted transplantation in children. Study conclusions and caveats: A year had passed since transplant, and T-cell counts and diversity by then came mostly from newly produced T cells. Surviving recipient T cells and thymic progenitors accounted for the high day-60 TCRbeta diversity observed in some patients.

This CDR3 is built from 15 residues. From germline, CDR1 is LGHDT and CDR2 YNNKEL (reference sequence). The V end lost 1 base, the J end lost 4 bases, and 8 bases lay between the germline ends. Preparation of the TCRbeta library used unique molecular identifiers. A single record per CDR3 protein comes from TCRdb applying MiXCR to the PCR reads. The sample lists 200,000 to 300,000 distinct CDR3 sequences, more than 20% occurring once. This clonotype occurred a few times. Its antigen remains unknown. The chain has TRBV3-1 and TRBJ1-6; D call uncertain. The TCR comes from a female patient aged 2-15 years who had a stem cell transplant for congenital amegakaryocytic thrombocytopenia, so the T cells may come from the graft donor. The specimen was PBMCs, mostly from graft donor cells, collected 360 days after TCRalphabeta/CD19-depleted stem cell transplant. The CDR3: CASSQASRYNSPLHF. The CDR3 DNA reads TGTGCCAGCAGCCAAGCCAGCAGGTATAATTCACCCCTCCACTTT.